The 23 T cell receptor beta chains below were found in one sample sequenced in a study of stem cell transplantation in POMP-related autoinflammatory disease. Assay used: immunoSEQ multiplex PCR; TCRdb lists only in-frame clones, some missing. The table includes some 68,000 clones, under 95% detected once. The sequences come from CD4+ T cells from PBMCs, collected after stem cell transplantation. Every receptor here comes from a human patient with POMP-related autoinflammation and immune dysregulation (PRAID). Some T cells may trace back to the graft donor.

The chain uses TRBV5-1 and TRBJ1-6, with 7 nucleotides matching TRBD1. V dropped 0 bases and J dropped 9; count of bases not matched to a gene: 6. The CDR3 runs to 15 residues. CDR1 is SGHRS, CDR2 YFSETQ, per germline. The CDR3 DNA sequence: TGCGCCAGCAGCTTGGGACAGGGATTTATTTCACCCCTCCACTTT. Its protein is CASSLGQGFISPLHF.

The chain carries TRBV7-2 and TRBJ1-2; D gene uncertain. Germline V gives CDR1 SGHTA, CDR2 FQGNSA. The V end lost 3 bases, the J end lost 0 bases, and 11 bases lay between the germline ends. This CDR3 has 15 amino acids. CDR3 nucleotides: TGTGCCAGCAGCTTTCGAGGCCGGACTAACTATGGCTACACCTTC. As protein: CASSFRGRTNYGYTF.

The chain combines TRBV6-5 with TRBJ1-2, with a possible D match to TRBD1 (6 bases). Germline values: CDR1 MNHEY, CDR2 SVGAGI. The CDR3 covers 14 residues. V was shortened by 8 bases and J by 4 bases, with 17 bases between the two germline ends. The CDR3 DNA reads TGTGCCAGCTTGGGACATTTGAGTCCCTATGGCTACACCTTC. Its protein product is CASLGHLSPYGYTF.

The chain links TRBV2 to TRBJ1-5; no clear D. Trimming left V 3 bases short and J 3 bases short, with 9 bases between. Germline V gene sequence: CDR1 SNHLY, CDR2 FYNNEI. The CDR3 is made up of 14 amino acids. CDR3 sequence: CASSEGINNQPQHF. In DNA, the CDR3 is TGTGCCAGCAGTGAGGGGATCAACAATCAGCCCCAGCATTTT.

The chain employs TRBV6-5 and TRBJ2-7; D is ambiguous. From germline, CDR1 is MNHEY and CDR2 SVGAGI. V was trimmed by 8 bases and J by 3 bases, leaving 8 bases between them. The CDR3 runs to 11 residues. The CDR3 DNA sequence: TGTGCCAGCTCAAAGAACTACGAGCAGTACTTC. Its protein is CASSKNYEQYF.

This chain joins TRBV6-5 and TRBJ2-2; tentatively, D is TRBD1 (6 bases). The CDR3 runs to 15 residues. The V end lost 5 bases, the J end lost 5 bases, and 15 bases lay between the germline ends. Germline loops: CDR1 MNHEY, CDR2 SVGAGI. Here the CDR3 DNA reads TGTGCCAGCAGTCCCGGGACACCCGGAACCGGGGAGCTGTTTTTT. It yields the protein CASSPGTPGTGELFF.

The V and J genes are TRBV5-4 and TRBJ1-4; D remains unclear. Germline V gene data show CDR1 as SGHNT and CDR2 as YYREEE (reference sequence). The ends were cut back, 2 bases at V and 0 bases at J, with 11 bases in the middle. The CDR3 length is 16 residues. CDR3 bases: TGTGCCAGCAGCTTAGGAACGGCTGCAACTAATGAAAAACTGTTTTTT. This encodes CASSLGTAATNEKLFF.

The chain recombines TRBV2 with TRBJ2-7; TRBD2 agrees at 8 bases. CDR1 is SNHLY, CDR2 FYNNEI, per germline. The CDR3 is 14 residues long. V gave up 7 bases and J gave up 1 base; unmatched junction bases: 6. CDR3 in amino acids: CASNRAGESYEQYV. CDR3 nucleotides: TGTGCCAGCAATCGAGCGGGGGAATCCTACGAGCAGTACGTC.

In its sample, this clone was seen once. The genes are TRBV10-2 and TRBJ2-7; D not resolved. The germline CDR1 and CDR2 sequences are WSHSY and SAAADI. This CDR3 is built from 16 residues. Trimming shortened V by 2 bases and J by 3 bases, and 17 bases separated the two germline ends. The CDR3 loop is CASSELTKAVSYEQYF. The CDR3, as DNA: TGCGCCAGCAGTGAGCTCACAAAGGCCGTAAGCTACGAGCAGTACTTC.

V gene TRBV5-4 combines with J gene TRBJ1-1; 8 bases agree with TRBD1. The CDR3 loop spans 12 amino acids. J gave up 12 bases and V 3 bases, and 7 bases lay outside the gene matches. The germline CDR1 and CDR2 sequences are SGHNT and YYREEE (reference sequence). The CDR3 DNA is TGTGCCAGCAGCTCAGGACAGGGTTTGCCTTTCTTT. Protein product: CASSSGQGLPFF.

The rearrangement links TRBV28 to TRBJ2-3; D perhaps matches TRBD2 (6 bases). V was trimmed by 5 bases and J by 0 bases, leaving 15 bases between them. Germline CDR1 reads MDHEN; CDR2 reads SYDVKM. CDR3 length: 16 amino acids. The CDR3 DNA sequence: TGTGCCAGCAGTGGAGCTAGCGCGTCTAGCACAGATACGCAGTATTTT. Protein sequence: CASSGASASSTDTQYF.

The rearrangement uses TRBV5-1 and TRBJ2-7; 8 nucleotides align to TRBD2. Per germline, CDR1 SGHRS and CDR2 YFSETQ. V lost 0 bases, J lost 2 bases, and 4 bases stayed unmatched. The CDR3 sequence is 15 residues long. The DNA of the CDR3 is TGCGCCAGCAGCTTGGTGGGGACTAGGGCCTACGAGCAGTACTTC. Translated: CASSLVGTRAYEQYF.

The chain carries TRBV28 and TRBJ2-7; D remains unclear. Per germline, CDR1 MDHEN and CDR2 SYDVKM. V was trimmed by 3 bases and J by 2 bases, leaving 8 bases between them. The CDR3 has 13 residues. CDR3 in DNA: TGTGCCAGCAGTTTCCCAGGAACCTACGAGCAGTACGTC. It codes for CASSFPGTYEQYV.

The rearrangement joins TRBV5-4 to TRBJ2-5; TRBD1 matches at 9 bases. The V gene end was trimmed by 3 bases and the J gene end by 2 bases; junction bases not matched to a gene: 8. The CDR3 is 16 residues long. Germline CDR1 and CDR2: SGHNT and YYREEE (reference sequence). In DNA, the CDR3 is TGTGCCAGCAGCTCAGGACAGGGGCTCACTCAAGAGACCCAGTACTTC. It specifies CASSSGQGLTQETQYF.

The rearrangement joins TRBV7-2 to TRBJ1-1; D not certain. Germline V gene lookup returns CDR1 SGHTA and CDR2 FQGNSA. V was clipped by 1 base and J by 12 bases, with 9 bases between them. The CDR3 is 11 residues long. The CDR3 here is CASSLVVRTFF. The CDR3 DNA reads as TGTGCCAGCAGCTTAGTAGTCAGAACTTTCTTT.

This clone was counted once. The chain employs TRBV19 and TRBJ2-1; the D is unclear. V was trimmed by 6 bases and J by 2 bases, leaving 11 bases between them. This CDR3 spans 14 amino acids. Germline V gives CDR1 LNHDA, CDR2 SQIVND (reference sequence). The CDR3 sequence: CASRLGPAYNEQFF. The DNA of the CDR3 is TGTGCCAGTAGGTTGGGTCCCGCCTACAATGAGCAGTTCTTC.

The chain employs TRBV19 and TRBJ1-4; TRBD1 matches 9 bases. J lost 2 bases, V lost 7 bases, and 5 bases had no gene match. This CDR3 comprises 15 residues. Germline CDR1 reads LNHDA; CDR2 reads SQIVND (reference sequence). In DNA form, the CDR3 reads TGTGCCAGTACCCGGACAGGGGTGACTAATGAAAAACTGTTTTTT. This gives the protein CASTRTGVTNEKLFF.

CDR3 DNA sequence: TGTGCCAGTACTCCCCCGGGGCACCCAGGGGATACGCAGTATTTT. Its translation: CASTPPGHPGDTQYF. The chain recombines TRBV19 with TRBJ2-3; D might be TRBD1 or TRBD2, each matching 5 bases. The CDR3 consists of 15 residues. The germline V gene has CDR1 LNHDA and CDR2 SQIVND (reference sequence). V lost 7 bases and J 6 bases, leaving 20 bases between the germline ends.

This clone has more than one count but fewer than ten. The chain employs TRBV6-1 and TRBJ1-2; D unresolved. The CDR3 totals 17 residues. Trimming took off 2 bases at V and 5 bases at J, with 21 bases between the two ends. Germline assignment: CDR1 MNHNS and CDR2 SASEGT. The CDR3 loop reads CASSESLLRSGVYGYTF. The DNA of the CDR3 is TGTGCCAGCAGTGAAAGCCTTCTTCGGTCCGGAGTTTATGGCTACACCTTC.

CDR3 in amino acids: CASSQEVRETQYF. The DNA for the CDR3 is TGCGCCAGCAGCCAAGAAGTGAGAGAGACCCAGTACTTC. V and J are TRBV4-1 and TRBJ2-5; D unresolved. The germline V gene encodes CDR1 MGHRA and CDR2 YSYEKL. The V and J ends lost 0 bases and 4 bases respectively, with 6 bases between them. This CDR3 is built from 13 residues.

V and J are TRBV12-3 or TRBV12-4 and TRBJ2-7; TRBD2 agrees at 8 bases. This CDR3 has 13 amino acids. V dropped 6 bases and J dropped 6; count of bases not matched to a gene: 7. The CDR3 DNA sequence: TGTGCCAGCAGGCCGGCGGGGGGAGGCGAGCAGTACTTC. Translated, it gives CASRPAGGGEQYF.

This chain connects TRBV4-1 to TRBJ1-5; no firm D call. The CDR3 has 14 residues. Germline V gives CDR1 MGHRA, CDR2 YSYEKL. V lost 0 bases and J lost 5, with 8 bases in between. CDR3 coding DNA: TGCGCCAGCAGCCAAGAGCCCTTTGATCAGCCCCAGCATTTT. Translated: CASSQEPFDQPQHF.

A few counts support this clone. The chain is built from TRBV12-3 or TRBV12-4 and TRBJ1-1; TRBD1 matches at 7 bases. V lost 6 bases to trimming and J lost 3 bases; unmatched junction nucleotides: 4. The CDR3 consists of 13 residues. The CDR3 protein is CASRAGTDTEAFF. The CDR3, as DNA: TGTGCCAGCAGAGCCGGGACAGACACTGAAGCTTTCTTT.